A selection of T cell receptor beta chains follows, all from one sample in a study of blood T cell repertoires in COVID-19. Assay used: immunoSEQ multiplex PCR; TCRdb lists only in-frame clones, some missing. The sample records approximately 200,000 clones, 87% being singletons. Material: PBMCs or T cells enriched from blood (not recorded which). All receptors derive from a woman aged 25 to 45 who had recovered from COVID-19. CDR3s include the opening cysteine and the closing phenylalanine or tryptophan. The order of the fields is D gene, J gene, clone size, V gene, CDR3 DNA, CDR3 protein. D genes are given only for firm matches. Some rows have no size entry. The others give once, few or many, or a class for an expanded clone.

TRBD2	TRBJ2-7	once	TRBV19	TGTGCCAGTAGTATTAGCGGGAGGGCCTACGAGCAGTACTTC	CASSISGRAYEQYF
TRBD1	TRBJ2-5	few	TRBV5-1	TGCGCCAGCAGCTTAGGTTTGCAGGACAGGGATATGGAGACCCAGTACTTC	CASSLGLQDRDMETQYF
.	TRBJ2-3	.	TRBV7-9	TGTGCCAGCAGCTTAGAAATCCCGTCCACAGATACGCAGTATTTT	CASSLEIPSTDTQYF
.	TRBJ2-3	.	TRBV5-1	TGCGCCAGCAGCGGGCTTACGGGAGAGTCAGATACGCAGTATTTT	CASSGLTGESDTQYF
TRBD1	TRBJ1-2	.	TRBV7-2	TGTGCCAGCAGCTTCTGGACAGGGGCAGATGGCTACACCTTC	CASSFWTGADGYTF
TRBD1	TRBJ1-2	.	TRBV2	TGTGCCAGCAGTCCACAGGGGAAATATGGCTACACCTTC	CASSPQGKYGYTF
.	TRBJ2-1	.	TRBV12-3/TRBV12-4	TGTGCCAGCAGTTTGGGCCAAACGAATGAGCAGTTCTTC	CASSLGQTNEQFF
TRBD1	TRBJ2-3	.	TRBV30	TGTGCCTGGAAGAGCAGGGGGCACCCAGATACGCAGTATTTT	CAWKSRGHPDTQYF
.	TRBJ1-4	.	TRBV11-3	TGTGCCAGCAGCTTCGGTGTCAGCCGGGGAAAACTGTTTTTT	CASSFGVSRGKLFF
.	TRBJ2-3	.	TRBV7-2	TGTGCCAGCAGCTTAGGGAAGGGGGTGCCGCAGTATTTT	CASSLGKGVPQYF
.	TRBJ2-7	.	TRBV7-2	TGTGCCAGCAGCTTATTCCTAGGCTACGAGCAGTACTTC	CASSLFLGYEQYF
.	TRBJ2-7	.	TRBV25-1	TGTGCCAGCAGTGAATTCAACGGGACCTACGAGCAGTACTTC	CASSEFNGTYEQYF
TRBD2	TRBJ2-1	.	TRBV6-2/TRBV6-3	TGTGCCAGCAGCATCACCCTAGCGGGGGCCCCTAATGAGCAGTTCTTC	CASSITLAGAPNEQFF
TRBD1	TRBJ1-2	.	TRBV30	TGTGCCTGGAGTCCACAGGGGAGAGGTGGCTACACCTTC	CAWSPQGRGGYTF
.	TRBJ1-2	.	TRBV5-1	TGCGCCAGCAGGACAGACAACTATGGCTACACCTTC	CASRTDNYGYTF
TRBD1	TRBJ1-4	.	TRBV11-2	TGTGCCAGCAGCTTAGCACCAGGGGGCCACGAAAAACTGTTTTTT	CASSLAPGGHEKLFF
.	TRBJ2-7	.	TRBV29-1	TGCAGCGTTGGTGGCGGCTCCTACGAGCAGTACTTC	CSVGGGSYEQYF
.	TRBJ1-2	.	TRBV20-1	TGCAGTGCTAGTTCAAGGGGTGAGCCTGAGTGGACCTTC	CSASSRGEPEWTF
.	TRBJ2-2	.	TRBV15	TGTGCCACCAGCAGATGGCCCCGGAACACCGGGGAGCTGTTTTTT	CATSRWPRNTGELFF
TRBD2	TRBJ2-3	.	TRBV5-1	TGCGCCAGCAGCAGTCCCAGCGGGAGGGCCTTCCCAGATACGCAGTATTTT	CASSSPSGRAFPDTQYF
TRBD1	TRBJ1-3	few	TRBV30	TGTGCCTGGAGAGGGACAGGGATAAGCTCTGGAAACACCATATATTTT	CAWRGTGISSGNTIYF
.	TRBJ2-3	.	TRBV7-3	TGTGCCAGCAGCCCCTTAGGCGGCGGGGCCGGGTCGCCAGATACGCAGTATTTT	CASSPLGGGAGSPDTQYF
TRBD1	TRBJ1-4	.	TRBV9	TGTGCCAGCAGCATGGGACAGGGGGGCGAAAAACTGTTTTTT	CASSMGQGGEKLFF
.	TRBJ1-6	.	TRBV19	TGTGCCAGTAGAAACAGGCCTAGCTCCTATAATTCACCCCTCCACTTT	CASRNRPSSYNSPLHF
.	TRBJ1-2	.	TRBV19	TGTGCCAGTTTGGCCACCCCTAACTATGGCTACACCTTC	CASLATPNYGYTF
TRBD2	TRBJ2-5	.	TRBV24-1	TGTGCCACCAGTGATCCTCGGGGGGGGGAGACCCAGTACTTC	CATSDPRGGETQYF
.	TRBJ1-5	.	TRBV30	TGTGCCTGGAAAGCGCAGAACAATCAGCCCCAGCATTTT	CAWKAQNNQPQHF
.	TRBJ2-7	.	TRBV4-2	TGTGCCAGCAGCCAAGATCCGCGCGAGCAGTACTTC	CASSQDPREQYF
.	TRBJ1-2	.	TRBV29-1	TGCAGCGTTGAAGAGGGGGGTGGCTACACCTTC	CSVEEGGGYTF